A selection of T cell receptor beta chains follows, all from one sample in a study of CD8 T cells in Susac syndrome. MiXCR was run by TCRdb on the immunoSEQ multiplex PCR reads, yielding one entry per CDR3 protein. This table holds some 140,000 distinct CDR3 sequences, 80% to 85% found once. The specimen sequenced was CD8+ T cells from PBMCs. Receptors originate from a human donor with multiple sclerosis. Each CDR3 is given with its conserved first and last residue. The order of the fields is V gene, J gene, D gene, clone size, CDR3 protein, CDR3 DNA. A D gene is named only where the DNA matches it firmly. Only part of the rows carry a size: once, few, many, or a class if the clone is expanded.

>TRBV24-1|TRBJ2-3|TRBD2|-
CATSDLRGLAGRTDTQYF
TGTGCCACCAGTGATTTAAGGGGACTAGCGGGCCGCACAGATACGCAGTATTTT
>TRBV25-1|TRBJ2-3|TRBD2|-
CASSGGLAGPMDTQYF
TGTGCCAGCAGTGGGGGACTAGCGGGACCCATGGATACGCAGTATTTT
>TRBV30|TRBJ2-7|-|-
CAWIHPGVSYEQYF
TGTGCCTGGATCCACCCTGGGGTCTCCTACGAGCAGTACTTC
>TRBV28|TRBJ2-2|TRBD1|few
CASSFRDRGTGELFF
TGTGCCAGCAGTTTCCGGGACAGGGGTACCGGGGAGCTGTTTTTT
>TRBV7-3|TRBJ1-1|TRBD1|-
CASSSIRDRGGTEAFF
TGTGCCAGCAGCTCGATCCGGGACAGGGGTGGAACTGAAGCTTTCTTT
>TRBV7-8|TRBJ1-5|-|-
CASSLRGRGTQPQHF
TGTGCCAGCAGCTTAAGGGGGAGGGGAACGCAGCCCCAGCATTTT
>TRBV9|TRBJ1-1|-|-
CASSVEGQKAFF
TGTGCCAGCAGCGTTGAGGGACAAAAAGCTTTCTTT
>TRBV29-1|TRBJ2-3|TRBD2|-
CSATLTSGRGTDTQYF
TGCAGCGCCACCCTGACTAGCGGGAGGGGTACAGATACGCAGTATTTT
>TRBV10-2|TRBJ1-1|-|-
CASSDGGGTEAFF
TGCGCCAGCAGTGATGGAGGGGGTACAGAAGCTTTCTTT
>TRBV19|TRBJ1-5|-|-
CASSPQGNQPQHF
TGTGCCAGTAGTCCCCAGGGGAATCAGCCCCAGCATTTT